These 14 T cell receptor beta chains were sequenced from one sample in a study of Ad26.COV2.S vaccination and SARS-CoV-2 variants. Assay: immunoSEQ multiplex PCR; the TCRdb copy retains only in-frame clones and omits some. Of 400,000 or so clones in the sample, 70% to 90% were seen once. Treatment reported: approximately 18 received Ad26.COV2.S at low or high dose, single or two shots; roughly five received placebo; per-sample allocation not given. At day 63 after the first vaccine or placebo injection, samples were drawn. Sample: peripheral blood, taken in a trial of Ad26.COV2.S vaccine versus placebo. All receptors derive from a person between 18 and 60 years old who received the Ad26.COV2.S COVID-19 vaccine or a placebo.

This rearrangement joins TRBV4-2 to TRBJ2-7, with 14 positions matching TRBD2. CDR1 LGHNA and CDR2 YNFKEQ come from the germline V gene. The CDR3 spans 19 residues. J lost 5 bases, V lost 2 bases, and 14 bases had no gene match. The CDR3 spells CASSQLATSGGAGGDEQYF. In nucleotides, the CDR3 is TGTGCCAGCAGCCAACTTGCGACTAGCGGGGGGGCCGGGGGCGACGAGCAGTACTTC.

The V and J genes are TRBV5-1 and TRBJ2-3, with D hard to call. The V end was cut by 2 bases, the J end by 0 bases, with 10 bases between. CDR3 length: 15 amino acids. Germline values: CDR1 SGHRS, CDR2 YFSETQ. DNA for the CDR3: TGCGCCAGCAGCTTTTGGGCGGAGAGCACAGATACGCAGTATTTT. Translation: CASSFWAESTDTQYF.

The gene calls are TRBV6-2 or TRBV6-3 and TRBJ2-6; 7 bases are shared with TRBD2. CDR1 and CDR2 (germline): MNHEY, SVGEGT. The CDR3 loop spans 20 amino acids. Unmatched junction bases numbered 15, after V lost 2 bases and J lost 2 bases. In DNA form, the CDR3 reads TGTGCCAGCAGTTACAGTAAGGCGGGGGTCTCGGTGGCTGGGGCCAACGTCCTGACTTTC. It codes for CASSYSKAGVSVAGANVLTF.

This clone was recorded once. The V and J genes are TRBV7-2 and TRBJ2-7; D might be TRBD1 (6 bases). The germline CDR1 and CDR2 sequences are SGHTA and FQGNSA. This CDR3 is 13 amino acids long. Trimming cost V 4 bases and J 7 bases, with 14 bases left between them. Here the CDR3 DNA reads TGTGCCAGCAGCTCTAGTGGGGGCTCTGAGCAGTACTTC. The encoded protein is CASSSSGGSEQYF.

The chain couples TRBV19 to TRBJ2-1; maybe TRBD2 (5 bases). Between the trimmed V and J ends, which lost 6 bases and 7 bases, there was a span of 22 bases. This CDR3 spans 16 amino acids. Germline CDR1 is LNHDA and CDR2 is SQIVND (reference sequence). CDR3 nucleotides: TGTGCCAGTAGCCAGAGTCGGGGTCCCCCGGGGAATGAGCAGTTCTTC. Its translation is CASSQSRGPPGNEQFF.

This sequence joins TRBV11-1 and TRBJ2-3; the match to TRBD2 covers 11 bases. There are 15 residues in the CDR3. Germline CDR1 is SGHAT and CDR2 is FQDESV (reference sequence). Trimming took 4 bases from V and 4 from J; bases not matched to a gene: 4. The CDR3 loop reads CASSYLAGGPDTQYF. CDR3 sequence (DNA): TGTGCCAGCAGCTATCTAGCGGGGGGACCAGATACGCAGTATTTT.

CDR3 residues: CASSNRDSQHTDTQYF. The CDR3 DNA follows: TGTGCCAGCAGCAACCGGGACTCACAACACACAGATACGCAGTATTTT. This sequence joins TRBV5-4 and TRBJ2-3; tentative D call: TRBD2 (6 bases). CDR1 is SGHNT, CDR2 YYREEE, per germline (reference sequence). Trimming shortened V by 4 bases and J by 2 bases, and 17 bases separated the two germline ends. This CDR3 spans 16 amino acids.

This clone is a singleton in its sample. The chain recombines TRBV12-3 or TRBV12-4 with TRBJ1-1; TRBD1 is a possible D gene (5 bases). There are 12 residues in the CDR3. V was pared by 5 bases and J by 11 bases, with 15 bases between. The CDR3 loop is CASSRDLRLAFF. CDR3 coding DNA: TGTGCCAGCAGTCGGGACTTAAGGTTGGCTTTCTTT.

The V call is TRBV5-1, the J call TRBJ2-1, with 7 nucleotides matching TRBD1. After removal of 1 base from V and 6 bases from J, the junction contained 4 bases not matched to a gene. The germline V gene encodes CDR1 SGHRS and CDR2 YFSETQ. The CDR3 contains 14 residues. CDR3: CASSLSPGGNEQFF. CDR3 sequence (DNA): TGCGCCAGCAGCTTGTCCCCAGGGGGCAATGAGCAGTTCTTC. Variable domain in full (rest from reference TRBV5-1 and TRBJ2-1): KAGVTQTPRYLIKTRGQQVTLSCSPISGHRSVSWYQQTPGQGLQFLFEYFSETQRNKGNFPGRFSGRQFSNSRSEMNVSTLELGDSALYLCASSLSPGGNEQFFGPGTRLTVL.

The J gene is TRBJ2-3, the V gene TRBV7-6; 10 nucleotides agree with TRBD2. CDR3 length: 16 residues. CDR1 is SGHVS, CDR2 FNYEAQ, per germline. V trimming: 5 bases; J trimming: 2 bases; junction bases outside the gene matches: 7. CDR3 in amino acids: CASSPVLAGLTDTQYF. As DNA, the CDR3 is TGTGCCAGCAGCCCCGTACTAGCGGGGCTCACAGATACGCAGTATTTT. The whole variable domain, remainder taken from reference TRBV7-6 and TRBJ2-3, is GAGVSQSPRYKVTKRGQDVALRCDPISGHVSLYWYRQALGQGPEFLTYFNYEAQQDKSGLPNDRFSAERPEGSISTLTIQRTEQRDSAMYRCASSPVLAGLTDTQYFGPGTRLTVL.

The chain uses TRBV2 and TRBJ2-2, with TRBD2 identical over 7 bases. The J segment lost 4 bases and the V segment lost 7 bases, leaving 3 bases of the junction unmatched. From germline, CDR1 is SNHLY and CDR2 FYNNEI. This CDR3 comprises 13 residues. CDR3 sequence (DNA): TGTGCCAGCAAGGGACTATTCACCGGGGAGCTGTTTTTT. This translates into CASKGLFTGELFF. Filled out from reference TRBV2 and TRBJ2-2, the complete variable domain reads EPEVTQTPSHQVTQMGQEVILRCVPISNHLYFYWYRQILGQKVEFLVSFYNNEISEKSEIFDDQFSVERPDGSNFTLKIRSTKLEDSAMYFCASKGLFTGELFFGEGSRLTVL.

The J gene is TRBJ2-7, the V gene TRBV6-2 or TRBV6-3; 11 positions match TRBD2. This CDR3 is 18 amino acids long. Unmatched junction bases numbered 15, after V lost 5 bases and J lost 3 bases. CDR1 is MNHEY, CDR2 SVGEGT, per germline. The CDR3: CASSRWVTSGETLYEQYF. The CDR3 DNA reads as TGTGCCAGCAGTAGGTGGGTGACTAGCGGGGAGACCCTCTACGAGCAGTACTTC.

The V call is TRBV7-8, the J call TRBJ2-5, with D possibly being TRBD2 (5 bases). V was trimmed by 6 bases and J by 4 bases, leaving 12 bases between them. There are 13 residues in the CDR3. Per the germline V gene, CDR1 is SGHVS and CDR2 is FQNEAQ. The CDR3 DNA is TGTGCCAGCAGGTTCGGGATGGGAGAGACCCAGTACTTC. This codes for CASRFGMGETQYF.

V usage is TRBV2 and J usage is TRBJ2-1, with 7 bases fitting TRBD1. The CDR3 sequence is 15 residues long. V dropped 6 bases and J dropped 6; count of bases not matched to a gene: 11. Per the germline V gene, CDR1 is SNHLY and CDR2 is FYNNEI. The CDR3 sequence is CASSQGTVKGNEQFF. As DNA, the CDR3 is TGTGCCAGCAGCCAGGGGACAGTAAAAGGCAATGAGCAGTTCTTC.